The subject of this entry is one T cell receptor (beta chain). The antigen is unknown. V shed 6 bases, J shed 1 base, and the junction held 5 bases outside the gene matches. Germline values: CDR1 LGHDT, CDR2 YNNKEL (reference sequence). The length of the CDR3 is 15 residues. Data came from immunoSEQ multiplex PCR; TCRdb stores just in-frame clones and leaves some out. The table includes tens of thousands of clones, 73% detected once. The data derive from a study of vaccination effects on CD4 cells after COVID-19. The overall study: All study participants received two doses of BNT162b2 or mRNA-1273 vaccine.

Notes on the study in general: Both infection-induced and vaccine-induced clones contracted markedly at late post-vaccination timepoints. Common cold coronaviruses were cross-recognized by only 1 of 255 vaccine-induced clones in healthy vaccinees. Convalescent patients numbered few in the study; early post-infection timepoints were missing entirely.

Antigen-specific CD4+ T cells expanded by the ViraFEST assay with viral peptide pools were then sequenced. Following an approximately 10-day culture, CD4+ T cells were purified. According to the study, vaccine recipients showed no prior SARS-CoV-2 infection and negative nucleocapsid antibodies. The sequenced sample was CD4+ T cells from PBMCs cultured with SARS-CoV-2 spike peptides, obtained before COVID-19 vaccination. The rearrangement joins TRBV3-1 (or the pseudogene TRBV3-2) to TRBJ2-2, with 7 bases fitting TRBD1. The receptor was isolated from a human donor who received a COVID-19 vaccine. The CDR3 loop is CASRKGTVNTGELFF. The CDR3 DNA sequence: TGTGCCAGCAGAAAAGGGACAGTGAACACCGGGGAGCTGTTTTTT.